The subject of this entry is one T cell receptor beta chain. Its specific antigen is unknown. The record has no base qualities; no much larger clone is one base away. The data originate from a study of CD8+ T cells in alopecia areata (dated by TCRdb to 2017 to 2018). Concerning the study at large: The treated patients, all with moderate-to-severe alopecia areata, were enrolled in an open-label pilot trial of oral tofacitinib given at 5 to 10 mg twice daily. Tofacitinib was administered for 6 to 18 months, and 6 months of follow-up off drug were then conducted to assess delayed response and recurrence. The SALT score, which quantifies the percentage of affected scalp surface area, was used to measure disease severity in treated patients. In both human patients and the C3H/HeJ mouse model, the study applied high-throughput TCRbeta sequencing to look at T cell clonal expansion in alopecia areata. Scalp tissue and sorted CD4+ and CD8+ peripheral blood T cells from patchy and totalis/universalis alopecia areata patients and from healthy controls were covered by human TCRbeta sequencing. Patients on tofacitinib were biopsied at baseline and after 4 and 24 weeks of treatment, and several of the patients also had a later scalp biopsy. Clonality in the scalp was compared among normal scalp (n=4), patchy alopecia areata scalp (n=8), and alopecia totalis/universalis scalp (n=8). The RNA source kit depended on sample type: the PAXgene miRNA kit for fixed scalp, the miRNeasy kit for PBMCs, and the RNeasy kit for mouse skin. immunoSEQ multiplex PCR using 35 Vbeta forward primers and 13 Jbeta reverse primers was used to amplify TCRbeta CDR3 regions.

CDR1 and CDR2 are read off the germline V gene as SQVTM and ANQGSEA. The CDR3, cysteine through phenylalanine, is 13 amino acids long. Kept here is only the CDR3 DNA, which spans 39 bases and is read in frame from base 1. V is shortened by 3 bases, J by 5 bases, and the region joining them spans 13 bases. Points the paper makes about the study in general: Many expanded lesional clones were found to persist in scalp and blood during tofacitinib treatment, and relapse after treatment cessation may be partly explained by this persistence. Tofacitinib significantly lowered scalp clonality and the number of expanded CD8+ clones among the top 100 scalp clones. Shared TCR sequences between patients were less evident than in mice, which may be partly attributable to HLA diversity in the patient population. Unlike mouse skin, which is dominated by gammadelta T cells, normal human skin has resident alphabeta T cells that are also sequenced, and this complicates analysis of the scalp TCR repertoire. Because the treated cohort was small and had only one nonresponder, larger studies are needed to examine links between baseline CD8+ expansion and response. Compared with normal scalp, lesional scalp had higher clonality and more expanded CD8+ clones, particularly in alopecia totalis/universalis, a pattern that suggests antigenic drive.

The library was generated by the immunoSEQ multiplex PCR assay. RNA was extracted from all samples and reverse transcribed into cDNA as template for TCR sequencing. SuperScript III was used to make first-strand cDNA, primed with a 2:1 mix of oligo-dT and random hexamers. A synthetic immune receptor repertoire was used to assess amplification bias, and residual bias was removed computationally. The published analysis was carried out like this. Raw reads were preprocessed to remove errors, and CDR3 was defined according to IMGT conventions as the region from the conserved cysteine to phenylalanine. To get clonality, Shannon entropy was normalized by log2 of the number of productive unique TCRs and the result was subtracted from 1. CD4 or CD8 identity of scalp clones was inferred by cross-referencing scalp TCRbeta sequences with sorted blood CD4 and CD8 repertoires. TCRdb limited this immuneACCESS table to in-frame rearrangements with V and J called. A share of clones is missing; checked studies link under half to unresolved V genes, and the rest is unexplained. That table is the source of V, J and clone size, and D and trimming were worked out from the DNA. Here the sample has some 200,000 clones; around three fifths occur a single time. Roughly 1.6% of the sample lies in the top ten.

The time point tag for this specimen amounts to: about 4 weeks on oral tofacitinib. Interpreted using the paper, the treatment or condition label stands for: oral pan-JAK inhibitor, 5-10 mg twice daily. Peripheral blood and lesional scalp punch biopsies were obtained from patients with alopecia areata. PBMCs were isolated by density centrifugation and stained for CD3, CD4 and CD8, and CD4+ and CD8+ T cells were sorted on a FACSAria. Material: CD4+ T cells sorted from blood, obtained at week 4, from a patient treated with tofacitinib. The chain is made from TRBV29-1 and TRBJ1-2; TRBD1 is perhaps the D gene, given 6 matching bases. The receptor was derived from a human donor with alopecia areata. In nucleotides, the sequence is TGCAGCGTTGAGGAAGAAGGGGGATATGGCTACACCTTC. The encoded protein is CSVEEEGGYGYTF.